This T cell receptor (beta chain) is drawn from a study of blood T cell repertoires in COVID-19. Study information: PBMCs, B-cell-depleted T cells, or T cells were the source of the cDNA or gDNA that made up the material.

Germline CDR1 LGHDT, CDR2 YNNKEL (reference sequence). The length of the CDR3 is 19 residues. V was pared by 1 base and J by 0 bases, with 16 bases between. In the original workflow: Reference gene primer amplification gave estimated nucleated cell counts. Profiled with immunoSEQ multiplex PCR; TCRdb holds only in-frame clones, not every one. V and J calls and clone size are as listed in that table; D and trimming were resolved from the DNA. This table holds about 240,000 clones, around 88% found once. The TCR comes from a man aged 35-49 years who had recovered from COVID-19. This rearrangement joins TRBV3-1 (or the pseudogene TRBV3-2) to TRBJ2-6, with a weak D call TRBD1 (6 bases). The sequenced sample consisted of PBMCs or T cells enriched from blood (not recorded which). The CDR3 sequence: CASSQGYRVAFSGANVLTF. CDR3 DNA sequence: TGTGCCAGCAGCCAAGGGTACAGGGTTGCGTTCTCTGGGGCCAACGTCCTGACTTTC.